This TCR beta chain was sequenced in a study of T cell repertoires in cytomegalovirus infection. V was clipped by 4 bases and J by 4 bases; unmatched bases: 9. The CDR3 consists of 16 residues. Germline loops: CDR1 SGHTA, CDR2 FQGNSA. At least ten counts were recorded for this clonotype. Its antigen remains unknown. TCRdb ran MiXCR on the reads and lists one entry per CDR3 protein. The table has approximately 76,000 distinct CDR3 sequences, 24% seen once. Sequencing used CD8+ T cells from cultured PBMCs, obtained from culture after CMV antigen stimulation. The chain is built from TRBV7-2 and TRBJ2-3; 9 nucleotides align to TRBD1. The origin of this receptor is a human donor in good health (CMV status not recorded). Some clones in this sample may be carry-over from other donors' samples. CDR3 loop: CASSSHRTGVPDTQYF. DNA for the CDR3: TGTGCCAGCAGCTCCCACAGGACAGGGGTACCAGATACGCAGTATTTT.